The clone carrying this TCR beta chain came up many times. V dropped 3 bases and J dropped 1 base, with 6 bases sitting between them. The CDR3 loop spans 13 amino acids. The data were obtained in a study of patients and donors after allogeneic stem cell transplantation. Each CDR3 protein gets one entry after TCRdb re-called the RT-PCR reads with MiXCR. The sample has hundreds of thousands of distinct CDR3 sequences, approximately 16% seen once. The sequenced sample consisted of blood, either unsorted or a sorted T cell fraction (not recorded which). The source is a human donor who was either an allogeneic HSCT recipient or a stem cell or donor lymphocyte infusion donor (not recorded which). It is not recorded whose cells these are; they may come from a transplant donor. The chain combines TRBV12-3 or TRBV12-4 with TRBJ1-1; D is uncertain. As DNA, the CDR3 is TGTGCCAGCAGTTTGCACGGGAACACTGAAGCTTTCTTT. Translating gives CASSLHGNTEAFF.